This entry lists 22 T cell receptor beta chains sequenced from one sample in a study of blood T cell repertoires in COVID-19. Only in-frame clones appear in the TCRdb table, and some are missing; sequencing was by immunoSEQ multiplex PCR. The sample lists roughly 380,000 clones; about 89% were seen once. Sequencing input: peripheral blood. The receptors here all came from a woman aged 40 to 55 with COVID-19, enrolled during active disease.

This chain connects TRBV5-6 to TRBJ2-2, with TRBD1 matching over 9 bases. Trimming removed 1 base from V and 4 bases from J; junction bases left unmatched: 5. The CDR3 runs 16 residues. Germline CDR1 is SGHDT and CDR2 is YYEEEE. CDR3 region: CASSLIGTGPTGELFF. In nucleotides, the CDR3 is TGTGCCAGCAGCTTGATCGGGACAGGGCCCACCGGGGAGCTGTTTTTT.

The chain employs TRBV4-3 and TRBJ1-1, with 7 bases matching TRBD1. V trimming: 1 base; J trimming: 6 bases; junction bases outside the gene matches: 5. There are 14 residues in the CDR3. CDR1 and CDR2 from the germline V gene are LGHNA and YSLEER. The CDR3 coding sequence is TGCGCCAGCAGCCAAGTCCCTACAGGGGCTGAAGCTTTCTTT. Protein: CASSQVPTGAEAFF.

The chain has TRBV21-1 and TRBJ2-1; the table's D call TRBD2 went unverified against the DNA. TRBV21-1 is marked as a pseudogene. The CDR3 covers 12 residues. CDR3 bases: TGTGCCAGCAGCAAAGCGCCGGATGAGCAGTTCTTC. Translated: CASSKAPDEQFF.

This chain uses TRBV6-5 with TRBJ1-2; 7 bases agree with TRBD1. V shed 6 bases, J shed 3 bases, and the junction held 7 bases outside the gene matches. The CDR3 sequence is 14 residues long. Germline V gene sequence: CDR1 MNHEY, CDR2 SVGAGI. The CDR3 region is CASRRDREDYGYTF. CDR3 nucleotide sequence: TGTGCCAGCAGACGGGACAGAGAGGACTATGGCTACACCTTC.

The V call is TRBV7-9, the J call TRBJ1-1; D not resolved. The CDR3 loop spans 15 amino acids. Germline V CDR1 and CDR2: SEHNR, FQNEAQ (reference sequence). Trimming pared 5 bases from V and 1 base from J, leaving 14 bases between. The CDR3 region has the DNA TGTGCCAGCAGCCAACCCGGGGTAGGGAACACTGAAGCTTTCTTT. Amino acids: CASSQPGVGNTEAFF.

The chain joins TRBV18 to TRBJ2-2; 9 positions match TRBD1. V lost 3 bases to trimming and J lost 5 bases; unmatched junction nucleotides: 10. This CDR3 spans 17 amino acids. The germline gives CDR1 KGHSH, CDR2 LQKENI. The CDR3 sequence is CASSPLPVQGATGELFF. The CDR3 coding sequence is TGTGCCAGCTCACCTTTACCGGTACAGGGGGCAACCGGGGAGCTGTTTTTT.

V and J are TRBV9 and TRBJ1-4; TRBD1 matches at 9 bases. This CDR3 has 16 residues. CDR1 is SGDLS, CDR2 YYNGEE, per germline. With 4 bases clipped from V and 4 bases from J, the junction kept 8 bases outside the gene matches. The CDR3: CASSRLSGQGNEKLFF. As DNA, the CDR3 is TGTGCCAGCAGCAGGCTGTCGGGACAGGGTAATGAAAAACTGTTTTTT.

V gene TRBV5-3 combines with J gene TRBJ1-1, with D perhaps TRBD1 (5 bases). TRBV5-3 is an ORF for which the function is uncertain. Between the trimmed V and J ends, which lost 3 bases and 3 bases, there was a span of 12 bases. This CDR3 region has 14 residues. The CDR3 sequence is CARSSNDSYTEAFF. CDR3 nucleotide sequence: TGTGCCAGAAGCTCGAATGACAGCTACACTGAAGCTTTCTTT.

The genes are TRBV14 and TRBJ2-7, with 11 bases that match TRBD2. In germline, CDR1 is SGHDN, CDR2 FVKESK. The CDR3 is made up of 18 amino acids. Trimming removed 0 bases from V and 2 bases from J; junction bases left unmatched: 9. CDR3 bases: TGTGCCAGCAGCCAAGATCTGCTACTAGCGGGAGCCACCTACGAGCAGTACTTC. Protein: CASSQDLLLAGATYEQYF.

The genes are TRBV28 and TRBJ2-1; 10 bases agree with TRBD1. The germline gives CDR1 MDHEN, CDR2 SYDVKM. The CDR3 is made up of 15 amino acids. Trimming cost V 4 bases and J 7 bases; bases outside gene matches: 7. The CDR3 loop reads CASSWGTGDSNEQFF. The DNA of the CDR3 is TGTGCCAGCAGTTGGGGGACAGGGGACTCGAATGAGCAGTTCTTC.

The chain couples TRBV27 to TRBJ2-7; possible D gene TRBD1, 5 bases. The CDR3 runs to 15 residues. Looked up from germline, CDR1 is MNHEY and CDR2 is SMNVEV (reference sequence). V lost 1 base and J lost 9, with 19 bases in between. Here the CDR3 DNA reads TGTGCCAGCAGTTTATTAGGTGATTTAAAGGGGTGGCAGTACTTC. Its translation: CASSLLGDLKGWQYF.

The chain carries TRBV20-1 and TRBJ2-3; D is uncertain. The CDR3 loop spans 11 amino acids. CDR1 and CDR2 (germline): DFQATT, SNEGSKA (reference sequence). V was trimmed by 4 bases and J by 4 bases, leaving 6 bases between them. The CDR3 protein is CSATQSDTQYF. In DNA form, the CDR3 reads TGCAGTGCTACCCAATCAGATACGCAGTATTTT.

J is TRBJ2-5 and V is TRBV2; D is undetermined. Germline V gives CDR1 SNHLY, CDR2 FYNNEI. The V and J ends lost 2 bases and 5 bases respectively, with 6 bases between them. This CDR3 comprises 12 residues. The CDR3 bases are TGTGCCAGCAGTGAAATTCTGGAGACCCAGTACTTC. This codes for CASSEILETQYF.

The chain carries TRBV5-4 and TRBJ2-7; 8 bases fit TRBD1. Germline V lookup: CDR1 SGHNT, CDR2 YYREEE (reference sequence). There are 15 residues in the CDR3. With V trimmed by 2 bases and J by 0 bases, 4 bases remained unmatched. CDR3 loop: CASSFGQGTSYEQYF. CDR3 DNA: TGTGCCAGCAGCTTCGGACAGGGAACCTCCTACGAGCAGTACTTC.

This chain uses TRBV5-1 with TRBJ1-1; tentatively, D is TRBD1 (6 bases). Germline assignment: CDR1 SGHRS and CDR2 YFSETQ. Trimming shortened V by 4 bases and J by 2 bases, and 9 bases separated the two germline ends. CDR3 length: 13 residues. The CDR3 here is CASSAQGNTEAFF. In DNA, the CDR3 is TGCGCCAGCAGCGCACAGGGAAACACTGAAGCTTTCTTT.

The chain is built from TRBV27 and TRBJ2-1; TRBD2 agrees at 7 bases. V was clipped by 1 base and J by 2 bases; unmatched bases: 20. Germline values: CDR1 MNHEY, CDR2 SMNVEV (reference sequence). The CDR3 sequence is 21 residues long. The CDR3 spells CASSLYPLLDGGRAAYNEQFF. DNA of the CDR3: TGTGCCAGCAGTTTATATCCCCTGTTGGACGGCGGGAGAGCCGCCTACAATGAGCAGTTCTTC.

The J gene is TRBJ1-5, the V gene TRBV24-1; TRBD1 is a possible D gene (6 bases). The CDR3 loop spans 16 amino acids. The V gene lost 3 bases and the J gene lost 1 base, with 12 bases spanning the gap. Germline loops: CDR1 KGHDR, CDR2 SFDVKD. The CDR3 loop reads CATSDPRQGSNQPQHF. The DNA of the CDR3 is TGTGCCACCAGTGATCCCCGGCAGGGGAGCAATCAGCCCCAGCATTTT.

The CDR3 sequence is CASSQEIAGGPGELFF. The CDR3 DNA reads as TGTGCCAGCAGCCAAGAGATAGCGGGGGGACCCGGGGAGCTGTTTTTT. V usage is TRBV4-2 and J usage is TRBJ2-2, with 10 nucleotides matching TRBD2. The CDR3 covers 16 residues. Unmatched junction bases numbered 4, after V lost 0 bases and J lost 6 bases. Germline V CDR1 and CDR2: LGHNA, YNFKEQ.

The rearrangement joins TRBV29-1 to TRBJ1-3, with D uncertain. From germline, CDR1 is SQVTM and CDR2 ANQGSEA. The CDR3 contains 13 residues. The germline V and J ends were trimmed by 5 bases and 0 bases, with 8 bases remaining between them. The CDR3 DNA reads TGCAGCGTTTGGAGTAACTCTGGAAACACCATATATTTT. Amino acid sequence: CSVWSNSGNTIYF.

This clone showed up just once. The rearrangement links TRBV28 to TRBJ1-2; unclear D gene. Per the germline V gene, CDR1 is MDHEN and CDR2 is SYDVKM. The V end lost 8 bases, the J end lost 8 bases, and 12 bases lay between the germline ends. The CDR3 loop spans 11 amino acids. In nucleotides, the CDR3 is TGTGCCAGCGGGTCACTACGCGGCTACACCTTC. Translation gives CASGSLRGYTF.

In the case of this clone: Sequence at one end of the junction differs from germline and may be a read error. This chain joins TRBV30 and TRBJ2-5; TRBD2 matches at 11 bases. Germline V gene sequence: CDR1 GTSNPN, CDR2 SVGIG (reference sequence). This CDR3 has 18 residues. CDR3 sequence: CAWSVPIFMTSGKETQYF. CDR3 nucleotide sequence: TGTGCCTGGAGTGTCCCAATTTTCATGACTAGCGGGAAAGAGACCCAATACTTC.

The chain joins TRBV19 to TRBJ2-7, with a tentative D call TRBD2 (5 bases). Germline values: CDR1 LNHDA, CDR2 SQIVND (reference sequence). V was pared by 5 bases and J by 0 bases, with 14 bases between. The CDR3 extends over 15 amino acids. In nucleotides, the CDR3 is TGTGCCAGTAGTCTGCAAGCGGTGAGCTCCTACGAGCAGTACTTC. Protein product: CASSLQAVSSYEQYF.